This is a list of T cell receptor beta chains from one sample in a study of T cell responses to AZD1222 COVID-19 vaccine. TCRdb's table, derived via immunoSEQ multiplex PCR, lists solely in-frame clones and lacks some. The data show about 74,000 clones, around 86% seen once. This material consisted of peripheral blood, taken on day 0 of AZD1222 vaccination. The receptors shown here come from an adult in good health. CDR3s include the opening cysteine and the closing phenylalanine or tryptophan. D genes are given only for firm matches. A clone size is listed for some rows: how often the clone was seen (once, few, many), or a class if it is expanded.

TRBV27	TRBJ2-7	.	.	CAISRGRREEQYF	TGTGCCATCTCGAGAGGGCGGCGGGAAGAGCAGTACTTC
TRBV12-3/TRBV12-4	TRBJ1-1	few	TRBD1	CASGQGANTEAFF	TGTGCCAGCGGGCAGGGGGCGAACACTGAAGCTTTCTTT
TRBV10-3	TRBJ1-4	.	TRBD1	CATGRGREKLFF	TGTGCCACCGGGAGGGGGCGAGAAAAACTGTTTTTT
TRBV5-4	TRBJ1-3	.	.	CASSLTGIGNTIYF	TGTGCCAGCAGCCTCACAGGGATTGGAAACACCATATATTTT
TRBV23-1	TRBJ1-3	.	.	CASRCPVPAVTRNTGANTIYF	TGCGCCAGCCGCTGCCCGGTCCCAGCAGTAACCCGAAATACGGGGGCAAACACCATATATTTT
TRBV7-2	TRBJ2-1	.	.	CASSRPGPNYNEQFF	TGTGCCAGCAGCCGGCCGGGGCCAAATTACAATGAGCAGTTCTTC
TRBV4-3	TRBJ1-4	.	TRBD1	CASSQGDRGGLVEKLFF	TGCGCCAGCAGCCAAGGGGACAGGGGAGGTTTAGTAGAAAAACTGTTTTTT
TRBV29-1	TRBJ2-7	once	TRBD2	CSVVGTSGSYEQYF	TGCAGCGTTGTTGGGACTAGCGGCTCCTACGAGCAGTACTTC
TRBV13	TRBJ1-5	.	TRBD1	CASSFRQGTSNQPQHF	TGTGCCAGCAGCTTCCGACAGGGTACGAGCAATCAGCCCCAGCATTTT
TRBV12-3/TRBV12-4	TRBJ2-1	.	.	CASSWGGDEQFF	TGTGCCAGCAGTTGGGGGGGCGATGAGCAGTTCTTC
TRBV19	TRBJ1-1	once	TRBD1	CASGQGAGTEAFF	TGTGCCAGTGGACAGGGGGCAGGCACTGAAGCTTTCTTT
TRBV5-1	TRBJ1-2	few	.	CASSLSQSGDGYTF	TGCGCCAGCAGCTTGTCGCAGTCAGGGGACGGCTACACCTTC
TRBV6-5	TRBJ2-1	.	TRBD1	CASRAGGAYNEQFF	TGTGCCAGCAGGGCAGGGGGCGCCTACAATGAGCAGTTCTTC
TRBV6-4	TRBJ1-2	.	.	CASRPPPNYGYTF	TGTGCCAGCAGGCCACCCCCCAACTATGGCTACACCTTC
TRBV6-6	TRBJ2-7	.	TRBD1	CASTDDRATGEQYF	TGTGCCAGCACCGACGACAGGGCTACTGGGGAGCAGTACTTC
TRBV19	TRBJ2-3	.	TRBD1	CASSIDYRGPRTDTQYF	TGTGCCAGTAGTATAGACTACAGGGGCCCCCGCACAGATACGCAGTATTTT
TRBV2	TRBJ2-7	.	.	CANSPSSYEQYF	TGTGCCAATTCGCCGTCCTCCTACGAGCAGTACTTC
TRBV7-2	TRBJ2-1	.	.	CASSSSSSRVEQFF	TGTGCCAGCAGCTCATCATCTTCCAGGGTTGAGCAGTTCTTC
TRBV28	TRBJ2-6	few	TRBD1	CATRGRSGANVLTF	TGTGCCACCAGGGGGCGTTCTGGGGCCAACGTCCTGACTTTC
TRBV30	TRBJ2-7	.	.	CAWSSGVYEQYF	TGTGCCTGGAGCTCAGGGGTATACGAGCAGTACTTC
TRBV7-3	TRBJ1-2	.	.	CASSLGGPGYGYTF	TGTGCCAGCAGCTTGGGGGGGCCTGGCTATGGCTACACCTTC
TRBV6-6	TRBJ1-2	.	.	CASSYSGGEGYGYTF	TGTGCCAGCAGTTACTCCGGCGGGGAAGGCTATGGCTACACCTTC
TRBV6-5	TRBJ1-2	.	.	CASSYSGQYYGYTF	TGTGCCAGCAGTTACTCGGGTCAGTACTATGGCTACACCTTC
TRBV29-1	TRBJ2-7	.	.	CSAGTYEQYF	TGCAGTGCAGGGACCTACGAGCAGTACTTC
TRBV4-1	TRBJ2-7	.	TRBD1	CASSPQTGMGEQYF	TGCGCCAGCAGCCCCCAGACAGGGATGGGTGAGCAGTACTTC
TRBV2	TRBJ2-7	.	TRBD1	CASTRDSYEQYF	TGTGCCAGCACCCGGGACAGCTACGAGCAGTACTTC